Detailed here is one TCR beta chain. The sample originates from a study of T cell changes during pregnancy in multiple sclerosis. TCRdb's copy holds only in-frame clones and misses some; the assay was immunoSEQ multiplex PCR. The top ten clones hold over 1.1% of a sample with about 80,000 clones, roughly nine tenths of them seen once. V shed 4 bases and J shed 1 base, with 13 bases lying between them. The CDR3 loop spans 15 amino acids. Germline assignment: CDR1 SGHRS and CDR2 YFSETQ. The TCR sequence derives from a female donor with multiple sclerosis, enrolled in a pregnancy study. The sample in question was peripheral blood, obtained before pregnancy. The gene calls are TRBV5-1 and TRBJ2-3, with D possibly TRBD1 on 6 matching bases. The CDR3 is CASSTDRRGTDTQYF. In DNA form, the CDR3 reads TGCGCCAGCAGCACCGACAGGCGAGGCACAGATACGCAGTATTTT.